These T cell receptor beta chains were read from a single sample in a study of T cells in Graves' hyperthyroidism and ophthalmopathy. TCRdb reanalysed the multiplex PCR reads using MiXCR and keeps one entry per CDR3 protein. The sample contains a few hundred thousand distinct CDR3 sequences, around 14% of which appear only once. The specimen sequenced was blood. The source is a woman aged 25 to 39 with Graves' hyperthyroidism that later progressed to Graves' ophthalmopathy. CDR3s leave out the opening cysteine and the closing phenylalanine or tryptophan. D genes are given only for firm matches.

v_call | d_call | cdr3_aa
TRBV27 | TRBD1 | ASRDRDEQY
TRBV29-1 | TRBD2 | SGGGLTDTQY
TRBV30 | TRBD1 | ASENQPGQGPGVLH
TRBV27 | TRBD1 | ASSPGTGGFEQY
TRBV20-1 | NA | SARDLLKNIQY
TRBV12-3/TRBV12-4 | NA | ASSLLAATVPYEQY
TRBV6-2/TRBV6-3 | TRBD2 | ASRPPGLAGGRNEQF
TRBV9 | TRBD2 | ASSDWTSKYNEQF
TRBV27 | NA | ASSLQAPSVSYNEQF
TRBV19 | NA | ASSPGMDTQY
TRBV28 | NA | ASSSGLSQLNEQF
TRBV7-8 | NA | ASSFAGADTQY
TRBV12-5 | NA | ASGLTGSSGNTIY
TRBV2 | NA | ASSGAMNTEAF
TRBV20-1 | TRBD1 | SASGQHTGELF
TRBV7-9 | NA | ASSLRYTGELF
TRBV2 | TRBD1 | ASSKGQGDNSPLH
TRBV6-1 | NA | ASSYAATGYSPLH
TRBV30 | NA | AWSKRGPYEQY
TRBV10-3 | TRBD1 | AIREQGPMETQY
TRBV30 | NA | AWSGGELF
TRBV30 | TRBD1 | AWEQGATEAF